Below are 26 T cell receptor beta chains sequenced from a single sample in a study of PD-L1 blockade in urothelial cancer. Clones were read by immunoSEQ multiplex PCR, and TCRdb kept only the in-frame ones, dropping some. The sample lists 65,000 to 80,000 clones; around four fifths were seen once. The specimen comprised PBMCs, sampled around atezolizumab (anti-PD-L1) treatment. The source is a man in his sixties or seventies with urothelial cancer.

The V call is TRBV9, the J call TRBJ2-3, with 15 bases fitting TRBD2. This CDR3 has 16 residues. CDR1 and CDR2 (germline): SGDLS, YYNGEE. J lost 6 bases, V lost 0 bases, and 2 bases had no gene match. As DNA, the CDR3 is TGTGCCAGCAGCGTAGAGGGGACTAGCGGGAGGGATACGCAGTATTTT. It specifies CASSVEGTSGRDTQYF.

The table lists this clone with a few counts. The J gene is TRBJ2-3, the V gene TRBV9; 8 bases fit TRBD1. The germline V gene has CDR1 SGDLS and CDR2 YYNGEE. This CDR3 region has 17 residues. Trimming cost V 0 bases and J 4 bases; bases outside gene matches: 10. The DNA of the CDR3 is TGTGCCAGCAGCGTAGGAGGCGGGCAGGGGGCATCAGATACGCAGTATTTT. Its protein product is CASSVGGGQGASDTQYF.

A remark on this clone: This could be a read error, since a much larger clone is one nucleotide away. The V call is TRBV2, the J call TRBJ1-1; the D gene is possibly TRBD1 (5 bases). This CDR3 comprises 13 residues. Per the germline V gene, CDR1 is SNHLY and CDR2 is FYNNEI. With 5 bases removed from V and 4 bases from J, the gap between germline ends came to 11 bases. CDR3 DNA: TGTGCCAGCAGTTTCCGGGGGGGCACTGAAGCTTTCTTT. It codes for CASSFRGGTEAFF.

The chain couples TRBV5-4 to TRBJ2-7, with 7 bases identical to TRBD2. The CDR3 spans 15 residues. Unmatched junction bases numbered 6, after V lost 0 bases and J lost 3 bases. The V gene's germline CDR1 is SGHNT and CDR2 YYREEE (reference sequence). The CDR3 sequence: CASSLVSSGSYEQYF. CDR3 nucleotides: TGTGCCAGCAGCTTGGTGTCTAGCGGAAGCTACGAGCAGTACTTC.

This chain connects TRBV7-9 to TRBJ1-5, with 7 bases aligning to TRBD1. CDR1 SEHNR and CDR2 FQNEAQ come from the germline V gene (reference sequence). The junction had 11 bases not matched to a gene; V was cut back by 4 bases and J by 5 bases. The CDR3 is 16 amino acids. The CDR3 DNA reads as TGTGCCAGCAGCTCCCTAGACAGGGCAGGGTATCAGCCCCAGCATTTT. Residues: CASSSLDRAGYQPQHF.

J is TRBJ2-2 and V is TRBV7-2; 7 bases align to TRBD1. This CDR3 region has 17 residues. Germline CDR1 reads SGHTA; CDR2 reads FQGNSA. V lost 2 bases to trimming and J lost 2 bases; unmatched junction nucleotides: 8. As DNA, the CDR3 is TGTGCCAGCAGCTTAAAATCGGGACAGACTAACACCGGGGAGCTGTTTTTT. Its translation is CASSLKSGQTNTGELFF. Looking up the rest from reference TRBV7-2 and TRBJ2-2 gives the full variable domain: GAGVSQSPSNKVTEKGKDVELRCDPISGHTALYWYRQSLGQGLEFLIYFQGNSAPDKSGLPSDRFSAERTGGSVSTLTIQRTQQEDSAVYLCASSLKSGQTNTGELFFGEGSRLTVL.

J is TRBJ1-2 and V is TRBV28; possible D gene TRBD1, 6 bases. The CDR3 sequence is 18 residues long. Germline V lookup: CDR1 MDHEN, CDR2 SYDVKM. Trimming cost V 5 bases and J 5 bases, with 27 bases left between them. The DNA of the CDR3 is TGTGCCAGCAGTGGCCAAAAAGGAATTACAGGGTTCTTATATGGCTACACCTTC. It translates to CASSGQKGITGFLYGYTF.

The rearrangement joins TRBV15 to TRBJ1-5, with D hard to call. Germline V CDR1 and CDR2: LNHNV, YYDKDF (reference sequence). This CDR3 comprises 13 residues. Between the trimmed V and J ends, which lost 7 bases and 6 bases, there was a span of 13 bases. For the CDR3, the DNA is TGTGCCACCACTGGCGGTCTAAGTCAGCCCCAGCATTTT. This codes for CATTGGLSQPQHF.

As concerns this clone: At one boundary the junction diverges from the germline segment, which might be a read error. The chain has TRBV11-2 and TRBJ2-1; TRBD2 matches at 9 bases. This CDR3 contains 15 residues. Germline V gene lookup returns CDR1 SGHAT and CDR2 FQNNGV. The CDR3 here is CASSLAGDNYNEQFF. CDR3 sequence (DNA): TGTGCCAGCAGTTTAGCGGGAGACAACTACAATGAGCAGTTCTTC.

The chain links TRBV6-5 to TRBJ2-7; the D gene is possibly TRBD2 (6 bases). Between the trimmed V and J ends, which lost 1 base and 7 bases, there was a span of 20 bases. Germline lookup yields CDR1 MNHEY and CDR2 SVGAGI. CDR3 length: 16 residues. The CDR3 is CASSYLRGTSGGEQYF. The DNA of the CDR3 is TGTGCCAGCAGTTACTTACGGGGGACCTCCGGGGGTGAGCAGTACTTC.

The CDR3 DNA sequence: TGTGCCATCAGGCGGGGACAGGGGGAAAATGAGCAGTTCTTC. Encoded protein: CAIRRGQGENEQFF. The chain combines TRBV10-3 with TRBJ2-1, with TRBD1 matching over 11 bases. J gave up 7 bases and V 6 bases, and 5 bases lay outside the gene matches. This CDR3 contains 14 residues. The germline gives CDR1 ENHRY, CDR2 SYGVKD.

The V gene is TRBV6-1, the J gene TRBJ2-3, with TRBD2 matching over 10 bases. The germline V gene encodes CDR1 MNHNS and CDR2 SASEGT. V gave up 3 bases and J gave up 6 bases; unmatched junction bases: 6. The CDR3 is made up of 15 amino acids. CDR3 sequence (DNA): TGTGCCAGCAGTGAGGCTAGCGGGAGCGGGGATACGCAGTATTTT. It is translated as CASSEASGSGDTQYF.

The V and J genes are TRBV4-1 and TRBJ2-5; the D gene is possibly TRBD2 (5 bases). The CDR3 loop spans 15 amino acids. V was shortened by 1 base and J by 5 bases, with 14 bases between the two germline ends. Germline-derived CDR1 and CDR2 are MGHRA and YSYEKL. CDR3 region: CASSQGRSTEETQYF. CDR3 bases: TGCGCCAGCAGCCAAGGGAGGAGTACCGAGGAGACCCAGTACTTC.

The CDR3 DNA follows: TGTGCCAGTAGAAACACAGGGGCTCGGGCTCAGCCCCAGCATTTT. Amino acid sequence: CASRNTGARAQPQHF. The V gene is TRBV19, the J gene TRBJ1-5; 7 nucleotides agree with TRBD1. This CDR3 comprises 15 residues. The J segment lost 6 bases and the V segment lost 6 bases, leaving 11 bases of the junction unmatched. Germline V gene lookup returns CDR1 LNHDA and CDR2 SQIVND (reference sequence).

This clone was detected only a few times. The chain recombines TRBV18 with TRBJ2-1; possible D gene TRBD2, 6 bases. This CDR3 region has 15 residues. Germline CDR1 reads KGHSH; CDR2 reads LQKENI. V was pared by 3 bases and J by 8 bases, with 17 bases between. This chain's CDR3 is CASSPVGSGGDEQFF. The CDR3 DNA is TGTGCCAGCTCACCGGTGGGGTCAGGAGGGGATGAGCAGTTCTTC.

About this clone itself: Mismatch with germline at one junction end may stem from a read error. The chain combines TRBV19 with TRBJ1-4; D is unclear. Germline values: CDR1 LNHDA, CDR2 SQIVND (reference sequence). This CDR3 spans 15 amino acids. In DNA, the CDR3 is TGTGCCAGTAAAAGGACTTGGAGGTCTAACGAAAAACTGTTTTTT. Its protein is CASKRTWRSNEKLFF. The complete variable domain, with remaining parts taken from reference TRBV19 and TRBJ1-4, reads DGGITQSPKYLFRKEGQNVTLSCEQNLNHDAMYWYRQDPGQGLRLIYYSQIVNDFQKGDIAEGYSVSREKKESFPLTVTSAQKNPTAFYLCASKRTWRSNEKLFFGSGTQLSVL.

The chain recombines TRBV14 with TRBJ1-5; 9 nucleotides line up with TRBD1. Unmatched junction bases numbered 9, after V lost 6 bases and J lost 6 bases. Per germline, CDR1 SGHDN and CDR2 FVKESK. This CDR3 comprises 15 residues. The CDR3 sequence: CASSRGQGWGQPQHF. The CDR3, as DNA: TGTGCCAGCAGTCGGGGACAGGGTTGGGGTCAGCCCCAGCATTTT.

The chain couples TRBV6-5 to TRBJ1-2; TRBD1 matches 7 bases. CDR1 and CDR2 (germline): MNHEY, SVGAGI. The CDR3 runs 15 residues. With 2 bases clipped from V and 4 bases from J, the junction kept 7 bases outside the gene matches. The CDR3 protein is CASSYGGQFSYGYTF. The CDR3 bases are TGTGCCAGCAGTTACGGGGGACAGTTCTCCTATGGCTACACCTTC.

CDR3 residues: CASSPEGRWEQYF. In nucleotides, the CDR3 is TGTGCCAGCTCACCAGAGGGGAGGTGGGAGCAGTACTTC. V gene TRBV18 combines with J gene TRBJ2-7; D may be TRBD2 (6 bases). With 2 bases removed from V and 7 bases from J, the gap between germline ends came to 12 bases. Germline CDR1 is KGHSH and CDR2 is LQKENI. The CDR3 sequence is 13 residues long.

The rearrangement uses TRBV4-1 and TRBJ2-1, with 11 bases fitting TRBD2. This CDR3 is 15 amino acids long. Germline values: CDR1 MGHRA, CDR2 YSYEKL. The J segment lost 6 bases and the V segment lost 3 bases, leaving 4 bases of the junction unmatched. The CDR3 DNA reads as TGCGCCAGCAGCCAGCTGGGACTAGCGGTCAATGAGCAGTTCTTC. Protein: CASSQLGLAVNEQFF.

This clone has a handful of counts. The chain combines TRBV5-1 with TRBJ1-4, with 9 nucleotides matching TRBD1. V lost 2 bases to trimming and J lost 6 bases; unmatched junction nucleotides: 5. Per germline, CDR1 SGHRS and CDR2 YFSETQ. The CDR3 runs 15 residues. The CDR3 here is CASSLQGARDEKLFF. As DNA, the CDR3 is TGCGCCAGCAGCTTACAGGGGGCGCGGGATGAAAAACTGTTTTTT.

The rearrangement links TRBV27 to TRBJ2-6, with D perhaps matching TRBD1 (8 bases). The CDR3 covers 19 residues. Trimming took 2 bases from V and 2 from J, leaving 19 bases between them. Germline values: CDR1 MNHEY, CDR2 SMNVEV (reference sequence). The CDR3 protein is CASSLREGQVRPGANVLTF. The CDR3 DNA reads as TGTGCCAGCAGTTTAAGGGAGGGACAGGTCCGTCCTGGGGCCAACGTCCTGACTTTC.

CDR3 residues: CSVDQLVNNEQFF. As DNA, the CDR3 is TGCAGCGTTGATCAACTCGTCAACAATGAGCAGTTCTTC. The chain has TRBV29-1 and TRBJ2-1; no clear D gene. The CDR3 consists of 13 residues. V lost 3 bases to trimming and J lost 5 bases, with 11 bases between them. CDR1 and CDR2 from the germline V gene are SQVTM and ANQGSEA.

This clone has more than one count but fewer than ten. The chain employs TRBV28 and TRBJ2-1, with D possibly matching TRBD2 (7 bases). The CDR3 extends over 13 amino acids. Germline values: CDR1 MDHEN, CDR2 SYDVKM. With 5 bases removed from V and 5 bases from J, the gap between germline ends came to 10 bases. DNA of the CDR3: TGTGCCAGCAGTCGAGGGGGGGACAATGAGCAGTTCTTC. Translating gives CASSRGGDNEQFF.

In this sample, this clone turned up once. The V call is TRBV5-8, the J call TRBJ2-1; weak D call: TRBD1 (6 bases). CDR3 length: 13 amino acids. V lost 4 bases, J lost 4 bases, and 9 bases lay in between. Germline V CDR1 and CDR2: SGHTS, YDEGEE. CDR3 bases: TGTGCCAGCAGCCCAGGACAGTACAATGAGCAGTTCTTC. This encodes CASSPGQYNEQFF.

V gene TRBV18 combines with J gene TRBJ2-7, with 7 bases aligning to TRBD2. Germline V gives CDR1 KGHSH, CDR2 LQKENI. This CDR3 spans 16 amino acids. V gave up 1 base and J gave up 3 bases; unmatched junction bases: 9. CDR3 nucleotide sequence: TGTGCCAGCTCACCACGGTGGGGAGCGGGGATCTACGAGCAGTACTTC. Amino acids: CASSPRWGAGIYEQYF.